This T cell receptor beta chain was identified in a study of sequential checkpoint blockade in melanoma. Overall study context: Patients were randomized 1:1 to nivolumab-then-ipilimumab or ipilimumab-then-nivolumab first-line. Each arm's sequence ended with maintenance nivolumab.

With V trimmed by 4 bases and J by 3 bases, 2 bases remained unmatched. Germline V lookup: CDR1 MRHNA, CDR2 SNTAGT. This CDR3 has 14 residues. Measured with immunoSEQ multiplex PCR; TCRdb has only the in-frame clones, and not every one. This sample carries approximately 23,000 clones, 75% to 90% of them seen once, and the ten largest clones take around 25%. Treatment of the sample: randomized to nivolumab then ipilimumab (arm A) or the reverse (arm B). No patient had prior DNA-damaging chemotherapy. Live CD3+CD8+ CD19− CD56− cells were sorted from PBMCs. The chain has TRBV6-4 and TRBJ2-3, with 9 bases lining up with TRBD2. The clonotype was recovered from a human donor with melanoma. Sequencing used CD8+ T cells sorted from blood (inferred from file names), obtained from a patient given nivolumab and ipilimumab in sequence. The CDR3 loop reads CASSVAGGTDTQYF. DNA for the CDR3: TGTGCCAGCAGTGTCGCGGGAGGGACAGATACGCAGTATTTT.